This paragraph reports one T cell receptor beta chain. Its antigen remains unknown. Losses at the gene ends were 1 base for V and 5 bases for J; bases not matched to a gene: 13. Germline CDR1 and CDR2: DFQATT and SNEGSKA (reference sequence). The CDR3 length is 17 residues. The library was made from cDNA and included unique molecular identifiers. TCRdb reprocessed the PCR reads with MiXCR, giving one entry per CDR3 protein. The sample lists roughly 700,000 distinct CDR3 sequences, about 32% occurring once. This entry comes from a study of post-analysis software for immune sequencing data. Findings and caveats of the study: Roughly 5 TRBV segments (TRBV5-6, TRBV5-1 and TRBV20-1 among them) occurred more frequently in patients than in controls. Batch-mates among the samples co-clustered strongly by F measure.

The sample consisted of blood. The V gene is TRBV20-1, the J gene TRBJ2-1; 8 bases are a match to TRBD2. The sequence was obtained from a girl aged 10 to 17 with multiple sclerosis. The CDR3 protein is CSARAPLAGNLHNEQFF. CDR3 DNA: TGCAGTGCTAGAGCTCCCCTAGCGGGTAATCTACACAATGAGCAGTTCTTC.